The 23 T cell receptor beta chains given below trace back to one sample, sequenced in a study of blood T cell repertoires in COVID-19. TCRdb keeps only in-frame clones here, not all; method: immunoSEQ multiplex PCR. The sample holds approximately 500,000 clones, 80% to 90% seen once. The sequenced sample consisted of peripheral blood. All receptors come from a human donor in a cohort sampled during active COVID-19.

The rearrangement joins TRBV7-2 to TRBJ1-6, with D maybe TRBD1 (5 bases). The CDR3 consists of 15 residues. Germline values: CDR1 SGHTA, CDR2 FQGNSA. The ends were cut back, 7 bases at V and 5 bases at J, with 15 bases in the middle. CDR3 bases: TGTGCCAGCACCTCGACAGCATCGCATAATTCACCCCTCCACTTT. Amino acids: CASTSTASHNSPLHF.

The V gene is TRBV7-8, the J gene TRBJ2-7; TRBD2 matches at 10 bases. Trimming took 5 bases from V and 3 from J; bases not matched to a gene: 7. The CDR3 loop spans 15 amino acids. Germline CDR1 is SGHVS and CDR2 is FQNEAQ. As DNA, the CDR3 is TGTGCCAGCAGCACCAGCGGGAGGGCCAGCTACGAGCAGTACTTC. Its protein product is CASSTSGRASYEQYF.

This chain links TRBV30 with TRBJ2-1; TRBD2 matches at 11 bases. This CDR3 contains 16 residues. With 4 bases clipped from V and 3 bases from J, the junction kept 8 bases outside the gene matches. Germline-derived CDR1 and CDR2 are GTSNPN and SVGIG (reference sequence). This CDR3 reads CAWTGAGTSGYNEQFF. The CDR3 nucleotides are TGTGCCTGGACCGGCGCCGGGACTAGCGGCTACAATGAGCAGTTCTTC.

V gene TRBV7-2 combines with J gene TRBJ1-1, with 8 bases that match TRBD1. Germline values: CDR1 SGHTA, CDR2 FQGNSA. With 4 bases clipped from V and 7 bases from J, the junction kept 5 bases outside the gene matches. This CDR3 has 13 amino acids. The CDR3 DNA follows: TGTGCCAGCAGCTCCCGCAGGGGGCGTGAAGCTTTCTTT. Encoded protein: CASSSRRGREAFF.

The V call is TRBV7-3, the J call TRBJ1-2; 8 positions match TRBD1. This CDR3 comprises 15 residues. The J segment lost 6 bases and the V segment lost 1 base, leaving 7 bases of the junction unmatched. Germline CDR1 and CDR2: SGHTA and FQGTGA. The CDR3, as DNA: TGTGCCAGCAGCTTAATATGGCAGGGGGCAGATGGCTACACCTTC. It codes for CASSLIWQGADGYTF.

This chain's CDR3 is CASSLLAGGRYNEQFF. DNA of the CDR3: TGTGCCAGCAGCTTACTAGCGGGAGGGCGTTACAATGAGCAGTTCTTC. This chain links TRBV11-2 with TRBJ2-1, with TRBD2 matching 12 bases. Germline values: CDR1 SGHAT, CDR2 FQNNGV. Losses at the gene ends were 2 bases for V and 4 bases for J; bases not matched to a gene: 3. CDR3 length equals 16 residues.

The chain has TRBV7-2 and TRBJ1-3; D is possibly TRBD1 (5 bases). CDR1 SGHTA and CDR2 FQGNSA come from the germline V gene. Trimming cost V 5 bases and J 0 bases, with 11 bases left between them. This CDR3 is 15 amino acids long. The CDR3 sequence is CASSPDIFSGNTIYF. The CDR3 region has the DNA TGTGCCAGCAGCCCGGACATATTCTCTGGAAACACCATATATTTT.

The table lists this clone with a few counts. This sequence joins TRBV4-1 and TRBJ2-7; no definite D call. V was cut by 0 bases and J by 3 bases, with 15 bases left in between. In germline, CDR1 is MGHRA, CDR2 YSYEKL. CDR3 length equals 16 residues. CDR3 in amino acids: CASSQDPTNTRYEQYF. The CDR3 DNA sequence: TGCGCCAGCAGCCAAGATCCCACTAACACCCGCTACGAGCAGTACTTC.

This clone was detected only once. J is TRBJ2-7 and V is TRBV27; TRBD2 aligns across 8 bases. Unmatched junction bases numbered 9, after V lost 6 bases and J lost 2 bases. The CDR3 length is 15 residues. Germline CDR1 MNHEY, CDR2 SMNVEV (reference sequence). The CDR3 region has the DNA TGTGCCAGCAGCCCAGGACTAGCAGAAACCTACGAGCAGTACTTC. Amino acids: CASSPGLAETYEQYF.

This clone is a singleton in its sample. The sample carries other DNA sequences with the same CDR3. This chain's CDR3 is CASSLSRGNEQFF. Written as DNA, the CDR3 is TGCGCCAGCAGCTTGTCCAGGGGTAATGAGCAGTTCTTC. This chain connects TRBV5-1 to TRBJ2-1; D might be TRBD1 (6 bases). The CDR3 length is 13 residues. Germline values: CDR1 SGHRS, CDR2 YFSETQ. V was cut by 1 base and J by 7 bases, with 9 bases left in between.

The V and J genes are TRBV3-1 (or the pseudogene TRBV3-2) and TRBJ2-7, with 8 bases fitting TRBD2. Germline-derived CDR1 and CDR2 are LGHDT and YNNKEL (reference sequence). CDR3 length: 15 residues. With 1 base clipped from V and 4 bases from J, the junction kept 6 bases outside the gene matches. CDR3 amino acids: CASSQAGTRGYEQYF. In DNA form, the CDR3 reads TGTGCCAGCAGCCAAGCCGGGACTAGAGGGTACGAGCAGTACTTC.

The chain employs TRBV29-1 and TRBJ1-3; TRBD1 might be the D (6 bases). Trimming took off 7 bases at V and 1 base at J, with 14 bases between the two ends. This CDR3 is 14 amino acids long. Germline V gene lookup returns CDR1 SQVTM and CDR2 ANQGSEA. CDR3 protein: CSAQGGESGNTIYF. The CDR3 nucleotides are TGCAGCGCCCAAGGGGGAGAGTCTGGAAACACCATATATTTT.

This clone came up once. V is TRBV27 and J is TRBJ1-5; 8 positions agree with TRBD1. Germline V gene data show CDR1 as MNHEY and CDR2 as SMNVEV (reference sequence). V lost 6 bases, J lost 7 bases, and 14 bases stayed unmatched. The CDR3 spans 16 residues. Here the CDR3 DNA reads TGTGCCAGCAGCGACCGCGGACAGGGAGGACACCAGCCCCAGCATTTT. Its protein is CASSDRGQGGHQPQHF.

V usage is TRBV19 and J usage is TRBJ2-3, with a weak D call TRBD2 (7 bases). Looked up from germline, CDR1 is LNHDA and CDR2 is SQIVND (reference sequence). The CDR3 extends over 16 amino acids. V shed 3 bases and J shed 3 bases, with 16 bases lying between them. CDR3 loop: CASSMWGRGRTDTQYF. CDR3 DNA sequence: TGTGCCAGTAGTATGTGGGGGCGCGGGAGAACAGATACGCAGTATTTT.

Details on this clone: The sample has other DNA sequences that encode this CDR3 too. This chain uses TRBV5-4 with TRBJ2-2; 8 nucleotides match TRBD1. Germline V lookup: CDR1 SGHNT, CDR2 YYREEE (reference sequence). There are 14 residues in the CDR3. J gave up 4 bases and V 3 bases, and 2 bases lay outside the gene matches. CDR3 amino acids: CASSSGQGTGELFF. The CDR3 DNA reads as TGTGCCAGCAGCTCAGGACAGGGCACCGGGGAGCTGTTTTTT.

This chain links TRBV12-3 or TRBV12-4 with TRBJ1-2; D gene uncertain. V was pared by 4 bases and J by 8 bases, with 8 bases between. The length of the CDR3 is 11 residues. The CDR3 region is CASSSRKGYTF. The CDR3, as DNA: TGTGCCAGCAGTTCGAGGAAGGGCTACACCTTC.

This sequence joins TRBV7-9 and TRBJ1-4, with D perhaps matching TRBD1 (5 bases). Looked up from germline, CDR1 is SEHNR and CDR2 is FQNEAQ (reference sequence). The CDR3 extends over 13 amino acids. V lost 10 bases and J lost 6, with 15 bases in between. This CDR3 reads CATRGGWDEKLFF. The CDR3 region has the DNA TGTGCCACCCGGGGGGGTTGGGATGAAAAACTGTTTTTT.

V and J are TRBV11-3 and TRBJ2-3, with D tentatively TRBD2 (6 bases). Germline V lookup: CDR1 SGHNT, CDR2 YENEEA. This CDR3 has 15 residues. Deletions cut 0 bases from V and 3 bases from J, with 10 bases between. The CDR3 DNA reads TGTGCCAGCAGCTTAGACGGGAGTAGGACAGATACGCAGTATTTT. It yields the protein CASSLDGSRTDTQYF. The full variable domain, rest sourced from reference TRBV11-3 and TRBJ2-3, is EAGVVQSPRYKIIEKKQPVAFWCNPISGHNTLYWYLQNLGQGPELLIRYENEEAVDDSQLPKDRFSAERLKGVDSTLKIQPAELGDSAVYLCASSLDGSRTDTQYFGPGTRLTVL.

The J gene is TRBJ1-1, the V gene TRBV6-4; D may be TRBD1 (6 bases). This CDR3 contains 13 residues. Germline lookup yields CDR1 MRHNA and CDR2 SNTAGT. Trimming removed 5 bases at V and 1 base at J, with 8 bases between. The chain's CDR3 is CASSSDRNTEAFF. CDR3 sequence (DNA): TGTGCCAGCAGTTCGGACAGGAACACTGAAGCTTTCTTT.

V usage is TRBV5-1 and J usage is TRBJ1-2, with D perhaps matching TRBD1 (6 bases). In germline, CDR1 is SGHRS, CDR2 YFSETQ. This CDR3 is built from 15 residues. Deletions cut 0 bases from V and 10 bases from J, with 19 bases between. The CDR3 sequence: CASSLGTLQGRNYTF. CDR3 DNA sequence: TGCGCCAGCAGCTTGGGCACGCTACAGGGAAGGAACTACACCTTC. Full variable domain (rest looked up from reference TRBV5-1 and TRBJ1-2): KAGVTQTPRYLIKTRGQQVTLSCSPISGHRSVSWYQQTPGQGLQFLFEYFSETQRNKGNFPGRFSGRQFSNSRSEMNVSTLELGDSALYLCASSLGTLQGRNYTFGSGTRLTVV.

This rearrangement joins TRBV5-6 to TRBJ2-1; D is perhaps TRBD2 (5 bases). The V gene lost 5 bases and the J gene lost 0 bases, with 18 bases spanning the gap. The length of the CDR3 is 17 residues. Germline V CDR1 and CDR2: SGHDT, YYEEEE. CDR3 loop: CASSPRLSFYSYNEQFF. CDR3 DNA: TGTGCCAGCAGTCCCAGACTAAGTTTCTACTCCTACAATGAGCAGTTCTTC.

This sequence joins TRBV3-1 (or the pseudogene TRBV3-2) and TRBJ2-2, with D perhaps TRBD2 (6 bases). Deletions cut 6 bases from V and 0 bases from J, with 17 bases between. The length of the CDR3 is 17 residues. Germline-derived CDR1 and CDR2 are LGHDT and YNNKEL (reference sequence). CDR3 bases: TGTGCCAGCAGTCCCACCCCAACGGGGGCGAACACCGGGGAGCTGTTTTTT. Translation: CASSPTPTGANTGELFF.

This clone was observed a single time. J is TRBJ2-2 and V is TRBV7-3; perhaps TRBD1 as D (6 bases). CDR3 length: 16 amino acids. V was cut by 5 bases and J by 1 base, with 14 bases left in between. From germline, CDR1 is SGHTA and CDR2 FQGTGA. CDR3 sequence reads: CASSPPQGRNTGELFF. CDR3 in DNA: TGTGCCAGCAGCCCACCCCAGGGGAGGAACACCGGGGAGCTGTTTTTT. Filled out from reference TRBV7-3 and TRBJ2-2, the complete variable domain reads GAGVSQTPSNKVTEKGKYVELRCDPISGHTALYWYRQSLGQGPEFLIYFQGTGAADDSGLPNDRFFAVRPEGSVSTLKIQRTERGDSAVYLCASSPPQGRNTGELFFGEGSRLTVL.